This passage covers 21 T cell receptor beta chains from one sample sequenced in a study of follicular helper T cells after annual influenza vaccination. This sample's time point: 2015-2016 season, pre-vaccination. Sequenced by immunoSEQ multiplex PCR; TCRdb stores in-frame clones only, minus some. The top ten hold about 3.8% of the sample, which has approximately 12,000 clones, approximately 80% seen once. Material: CXCR5+ CD38- circulating T follicular helper cells from blood, obtained on the day of influenza vaccination. The subset was: circulating Tfh, non-naive CD4+CXCR5+PD-1+ (ICOS+CD38+ or ICOS-CD38-). These receptors were obtained from an adult who received the influenza vaccine.

The table lists this clone with a count of one. The chain is built from TRBV5-1 and TRBJ1-2; 9 bases align to TRBD1. J lost 4 bases, V lost 4 bases, and 5 bases had no gene match. The CDR3 runs to 14 residues. Germline loops: CDR1 SGHRS, CDR2 YFSETQ. CDR3 sequence: CASSQGTGPYGYTF. The CDR3 DNA is TGCGCCAGCAGCCAAGGGACAGGGCCCTATGGCTACACCTTC.

This clone came up once. This chain links TRBV5-5 with TRBJ1-2, with D hard to call. Trimming pared 4 bases from V and 4 bases from J, leaving 20 bases between. This CDR3 comprises 16 residues. The germline V gene encodes CDR1 SGHKS and CDR2 YYEKEE (reference sequence). CDR3 amino acids: CASSRLPGQFVYGYTF. The CDR3 nucleotides are TGTGCCAGCAGCCGACTACCCGGCCAGTTTGTCTATGGCTACACCTTC.

This chain links TRBV6-5 with TRBJ1-2; D not resolved. CDR1 is MNHEY and CDR2 is SVGAGI in the germline V gene. The CDR3 runs 12 residues. Between the trimmed V and J ends, which lost 4 bases and 9 bases, there was a span of 12 bases. In DNA form, the CDR3 reads TGTGCCAGCAGTTCTGGAGCGAGTCGCTACACCTTC. Translating it yields CASSSGASRYTF.

The sample holds a few counts of this clone. The chain employs TRBV19 and TRBJ2-7, with 9 nucleotides matching TRBD2. The CDR3 is made up of 15 amino acids. Germline V gives CDR1 LNHDA, CDR2 SQIVND (reference sequence). V lost 6 bases, J lost 2 bases, and 8 bases stayed unmatched. The CDR3 bases are TGTGCCAGTAGGCCCCAGGCGGGGGGGCCCTACGAGCAGTACTTC. It encodes CASRPQAGGPYEQYF.

This clone appeared once. The chain carries TRBV10-1 and TRBJ1-2; D uncertain. From germline, CDR1 is WNHNN and CDR2 SYGVQD (reference sequence). V gave up 8 bases and J gave up 6 bases, with 16 bases separating them. This CDR3 has 13 residues. The chain's CDR3 is CASYSILGDGYTF. The CDR3 nucleotides read TGCGCCAGCTACTCGATTCTCGGGGATGGCTACACCTTC.

The genes are TRBV5-1 and TRBJ1-2; a possible D gene is TRBD1 (5 bases). This CDR3 is 15 amino acids long. Germline V gives CDR1 SGHRS, CDR2 YFSETQ. Trimming left V 6 bases short and J 1 base short, with 16 bases between. CDR3 nucleotides: TGCGCCAGCAACGCCGGGACTGGGGGTAACTATGGCTACACCTTC. Encoded protein: CASNAGTGGNYGYTF.

This clone was detected once. The chain is built from TRBV19 and TRBJ2-7; TRBD1 or TRBD2 may be the D gene (6 bases each). Between the trimmed V and J ends, which lost 2 bases and 6 bases, there was a span of 17 bases. This CDR3 comprises 15 residues. Germline CDR1 reads LNHDA; CDR2 reads SQIVND (reference sequence). Here the CDR3 DNA reads TGTGCCAGTAGTATAACCGGGGGCTCCCCAAGCGAGCAGTACTTC. Protein: CASSITGGSPSEQYF.

V is TRBV11-1 and J is TRBJ2-3; TRBD1 or TRBD2 may be the D gene (5 bases each). Germline values: CDR1 SGHAT, CDR2 FQDESV (reference sequence). Between the trimmed V and J ends, which lost 2 bases and 4 bases, there was a span of 7 bases. The CDR3 runs to 13 residues. CDR3 amino acids: CASSLRGADTQYF. The CDR3 bases are TGTGCCAGCAGCTTAAGAGGGGCAGATACGCAGTATTTT.

The chain recombines TRBV7-9 with TRBJ2-1; 8 bases are a match to TRBD2. This CDR3 is built from 15 residues. Germline assignment: CDR1 SEHNR and CDR2 FQNEAQ (reference sequence). V lost 5 bases, J lost 7 bases, and 10 bases stayed unmatched. The chain's CDR3 is CASSRSGARGNEQFF. Here the CDR3 DNA reads TGTGCCAGCAGCCGTAGCGGGGCCCGGGGTAATGAGCAGTTCTTC.

J is TRBJ2-4 and V is TRBV28, with D possibly TRBD2 on 6 matching bases. The CDR3 extends over 19 amino acids. The V end lost 3 bases, the J end lost 1 base, and 22 bases lay between the germline ends. Germline assignment: CDR1 MDHEN and CDR2 SYDVKM. The CDR3 loop reads CASSFLPGVNAVAKNIQYF. CDR3 DNA: TGTGCCAGCAGTTTTCTCCCGGGGGTGAACGCGGTGGCCAAAAACATTCAGTACTTC.

This clone was counted a few times. This chain joins TRBV7-2 and TRBJ2-7; 8 nucleotides align to TRBD2. Germline V gene lookup returns CDR1 SGHTA and CDR2 FQGNSA. V was pared by 1 base and J by 2 bases, with 4 bases of the junction left unmatched. This CDR3 has 15 residues. Here the CDR3 reads CASSLESGGTYEQYF. CDR3 nucleotide sequence: TGTGCCAGCAGCTTAGAGTCGGGGGGGACCTACGAGCAGTACTTC.

V gene TRBV7-9 combines with J gene TRBJ2-3; TRBD2 matches at 9 bases. CDR1 is SEHNR and CDR2 is FQNEAQ in the germline V gene (reference sequence). Trimming at V came to 4 bases and at J to 6 bases, leaving 2 bases not matched to a gene. The CDR3 is 13 residues long. The CDR3 coding sequence is TGTGCCAGCAGCTCTAGCGGGATTGATACGCAGTATTTT. Translating gives CASSSSGIDTQYF.

This sequence joins TRBV6-5 and TRBJ2-2; D perhaps matches TRBD2 (6 bases). This CDR3 is 14 amino acids long. Germline CDR1 MNHEY, CDR2 SVGAGI. Trimming removed 4 bases from V and 5 bases from J, with 11 bases in between. The CDR3 sequence: CASSFTAGTGELFF. CDR3 nucleotides: TGTGCCAGCAGTTTTACCGCGGGGACCGGGGAGCTGTTTTTT.

This clone was found a few times. Different DNA sequences within this sample yield the same CDR3. This sequence joins TRBV11-2 and TRBJ1-6; 10 bases match TRBD1. J lost 13 bases, V lost 3 bases, and 6 bases had no gene match. The CDR3 is 14 amino acids. From germline, CDR1 is SGHAT and CDR2 FQNNGV. The CDR3 spells CASSFGQGVGPLHF. CDR3 sequence (DNA): TGTGCCAGCAGCTTCGGACAGGGGGTGGGGCCCCTCCACTTT.

The gene calls are TRBV10-1 and TRBJ2-1, with TRBD2 as a possible D gene (6 bases). The CDR3 has 13 residues. Deletions cut 3 bases from V and 11 bases from J, with 14 bases between. The germline CDR1 and CDR2 sequences are WNHNN and SYGVQD (reference sequence). The CDR3 loop is CASSDARDLKQFF. The CDR3 nucleotides are TGCGCCAGCAGTGATGCCCGGGACTTAAAGCAGTTCTTC.

V and J are TRBV6-6 and TRBJ2-5; tentatively, D is TRBD2 (7 bases). The V end lost 2 bases, the J end lost 1 base, and 11 bases lay between the germline ends. This CDR3 spans 15 amino acids. Germline V gene sequence: CDR1 MNHNY, CDR2 SVGAGI (reference sequence). This CDR3 reads CASSYGGALQETQYF. CDR3 coding DNA: TGTGCCAGCAGTTACGGGGGGGCCCTCCAAGAGACCCAGTACTTC.

The V gene is TRBV28, the J gene TRBJ1-2; 7 nucleotides agree with TRBD1. V was clipped by 4 bases and J by 10 bases; unmatched bases: 6. Germline loops: CDR1 MDHEN, CDR2 SYDVKM. The CDR3 runs 12 residues. The CDR3 nucleotides read TGTGCCAGCAGTTCAACCAGGGGGTCCTACACCTTC. This sequence encodes CASSSTRGSYTF.

The genes are TRBV4-1 and TRBJ2-3, with a weak D call TRBD1 (6 bases). The ends were cut back, 4 bases at V and 0 bases at J, with 14 bases in the middle. This CDR3 has 16 residues. Germline assignment: CDR1 MGHRA and CDR2 YSYEKL. CDR3 sequence: CASSRSGQSSTDTQYF. The DNA of the CDR3 is TGCGCCAGCAGCCGATCTGGACAGTCTAGCACAGATACGCAGTATTTT.

This chain connects TRBV29-1 to TRBJ2-7; D possibly uses TRBD1 or TRBD2 (5 bases each). V was cut by 5 bases and J by 6 bases, with 11 bases left in between. The CDR3 spans 11 residues. CDR1 SQVTM and CDR2 ANQGSEA come from the germline V gene. CDR3 DNA sequence: TGCAGCGTTTCCCAGAGGGGCGAGCAGTACTTC. Residues: CSVSQRGEQYF.

This sequence joins TRBV29-1 and TRBJ2-2, with a tentative D call TRBD2 (5 bases). The ends were cut back, 4 bases at V and 1 base at J, with 10 bases in the middle. From germline, CDR1 is SQVTM and CDR2 ANQGSEA. The CDR3 is 14 amino acids. DNA of the CDR3: TGCAGCGTTGTGGAGGCAGGGAACACCGGGGAGCTGTTTTTT. It translates to CSVVEAGNTGELFF.

The sample holds a few counts of this clone. V usage is TRBV29-1 and J usage is TRBJ2-1; TRBD2 matches at 11 bases. The CDR3 extends over 14 amino acids. After removal of 7 bases from V and 6 bases from J, the junction contained 8 bases not matched to a gene. Germline values: CDR1 SQVTM, CDR2 ANQGSEA. CDR3 region: CSAVLGTSGNEQFF. For the CDR3, the DNA is TGCAGCGCCGTTCTCGGGACTAGCGGCAATGAGCAGTTCTTC.